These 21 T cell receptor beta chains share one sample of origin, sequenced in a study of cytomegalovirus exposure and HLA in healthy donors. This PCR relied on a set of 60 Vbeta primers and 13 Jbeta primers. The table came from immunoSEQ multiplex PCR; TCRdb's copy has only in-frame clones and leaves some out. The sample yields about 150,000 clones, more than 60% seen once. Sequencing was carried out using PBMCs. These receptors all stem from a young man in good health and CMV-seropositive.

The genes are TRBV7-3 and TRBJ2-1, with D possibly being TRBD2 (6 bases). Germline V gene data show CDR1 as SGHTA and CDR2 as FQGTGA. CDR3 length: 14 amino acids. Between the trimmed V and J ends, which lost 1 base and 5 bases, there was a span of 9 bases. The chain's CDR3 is CASSLSRENNEQFF. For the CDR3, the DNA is TGTGCCAGCAGCTTAAGTCGGGAGAACAATGAGCAGTTCTTC.

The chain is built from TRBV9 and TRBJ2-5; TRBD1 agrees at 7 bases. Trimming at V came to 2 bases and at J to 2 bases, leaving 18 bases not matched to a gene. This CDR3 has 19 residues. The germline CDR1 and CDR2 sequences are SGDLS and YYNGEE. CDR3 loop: CASSVPRQGNQVGQETQYF. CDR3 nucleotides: TGTGCCAGCAGCGTCCCGCGACAGGGCAATCAAGTGGGGCAAGAGACCCAGTACTTC.

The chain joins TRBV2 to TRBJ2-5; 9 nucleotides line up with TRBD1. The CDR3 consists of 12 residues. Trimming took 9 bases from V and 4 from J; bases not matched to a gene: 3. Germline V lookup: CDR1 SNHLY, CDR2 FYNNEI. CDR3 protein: CARSTGGETQYF. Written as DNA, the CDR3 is TGTGCCAGATCGACAGGGGGAGAGACCCAGTACTTC.

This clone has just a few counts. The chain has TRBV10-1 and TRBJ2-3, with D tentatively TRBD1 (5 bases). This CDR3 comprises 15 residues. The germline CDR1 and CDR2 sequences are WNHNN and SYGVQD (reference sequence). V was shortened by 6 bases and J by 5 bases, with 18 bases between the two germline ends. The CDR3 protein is CASSAQGGHQDTQYF. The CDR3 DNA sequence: TGCGCCAGCAGCGCGCAGGGTGGACATCAAGATACGCAGTATTTT.

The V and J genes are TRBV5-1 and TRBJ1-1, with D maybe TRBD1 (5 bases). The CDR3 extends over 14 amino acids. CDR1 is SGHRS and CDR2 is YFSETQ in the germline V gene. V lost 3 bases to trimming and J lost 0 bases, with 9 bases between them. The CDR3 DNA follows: TGCGCCAGCAGCTCTGGACACTTGAACACTGAAGCTTTCTTT. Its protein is CASSSGHLNTEAFF.

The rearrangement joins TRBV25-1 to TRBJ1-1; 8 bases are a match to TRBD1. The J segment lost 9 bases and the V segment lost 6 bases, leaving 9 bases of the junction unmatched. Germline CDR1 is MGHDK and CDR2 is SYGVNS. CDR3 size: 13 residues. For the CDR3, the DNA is TGTGCCAGCAGGCCAGGGGGCCCCGGAAAAGCTTTCTTT. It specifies CASRPGGPGKAFF.

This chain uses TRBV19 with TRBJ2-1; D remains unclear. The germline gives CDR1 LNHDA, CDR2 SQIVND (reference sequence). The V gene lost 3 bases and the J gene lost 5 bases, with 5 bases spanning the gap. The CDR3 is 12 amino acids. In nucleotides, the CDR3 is TGTGCCAGTAGTATCTTCCACAATGAGCAGTTCTTC. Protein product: CASSIFHNEQFF.

CDR3 nucleotide sequence: TGCGCCAGCAGCCCGACCGGGACTAGCCTCGGGTTCGGGCAGTTCTTC. It yields the protein CASSPTGTSLGFGQFF. V is TRBV5-1 and J is TRBJ2-1; 9 positions agree with TRBD2. Trimming cost V 4 bases and J 12 bases; bases outside gene matches: 17. From germline, CDR1 is SGHRS and CDR2 YFSETQ. CDR3 length: 16 amino acids.

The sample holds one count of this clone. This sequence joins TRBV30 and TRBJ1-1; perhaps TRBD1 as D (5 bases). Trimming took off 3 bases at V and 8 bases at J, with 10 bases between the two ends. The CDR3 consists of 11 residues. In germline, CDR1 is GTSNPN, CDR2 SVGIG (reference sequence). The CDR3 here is CAWRVPGEAFF. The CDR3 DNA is TGTGCCTGGAGGGTGCCAGGGGAAGCTTTCTTT.

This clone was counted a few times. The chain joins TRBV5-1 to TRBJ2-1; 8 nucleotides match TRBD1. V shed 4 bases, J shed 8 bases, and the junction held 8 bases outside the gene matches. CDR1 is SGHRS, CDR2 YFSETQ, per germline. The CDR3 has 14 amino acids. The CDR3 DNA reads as TGCGCCAGCAGCCTAGGACAGGGAGGCGATGAGCAGTTCTTC. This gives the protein CASSLGQGGDEQFF.

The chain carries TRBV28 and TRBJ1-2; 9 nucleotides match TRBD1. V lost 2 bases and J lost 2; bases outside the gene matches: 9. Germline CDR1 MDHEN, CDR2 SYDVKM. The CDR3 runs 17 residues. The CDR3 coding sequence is TGTGCCAGCAGTTTAAAGGTCGAGACAGGGGGGAACTATGGCTACACCTTC. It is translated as CASSLKVETGGNYGYTF.

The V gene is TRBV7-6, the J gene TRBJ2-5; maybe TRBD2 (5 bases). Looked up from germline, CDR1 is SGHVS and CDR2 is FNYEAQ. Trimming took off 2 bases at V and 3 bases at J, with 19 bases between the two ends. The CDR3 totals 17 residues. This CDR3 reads CASSLYIAGWEKETQYF. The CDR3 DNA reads TGTGCCAGCAGCTTATACATTGCGGGTTGGGAGAAAGAGACCCAGTACTTC.

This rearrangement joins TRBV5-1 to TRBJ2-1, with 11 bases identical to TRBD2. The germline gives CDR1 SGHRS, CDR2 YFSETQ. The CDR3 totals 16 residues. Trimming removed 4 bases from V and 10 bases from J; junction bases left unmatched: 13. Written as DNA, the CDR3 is TGCGCCAGCAGCCCCAGAGAACTAGCGGGAGCCGGAGAGCAGTTCTTC. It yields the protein CASSPRELAGAGEQFF.

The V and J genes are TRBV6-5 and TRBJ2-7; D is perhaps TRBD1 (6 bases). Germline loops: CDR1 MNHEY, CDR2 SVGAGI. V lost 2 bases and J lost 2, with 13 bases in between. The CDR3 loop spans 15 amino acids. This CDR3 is CASSYPGVDPYEQYF. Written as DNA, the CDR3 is TGTGCCAGCAGTTACCCAGGGGTAGATCCCTACGAGCAGTACTTC.

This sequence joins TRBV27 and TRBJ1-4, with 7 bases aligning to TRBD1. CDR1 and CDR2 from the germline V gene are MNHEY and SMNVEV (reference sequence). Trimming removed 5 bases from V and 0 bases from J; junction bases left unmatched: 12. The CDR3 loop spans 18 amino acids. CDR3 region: CASSPLATGSATNEKLFF. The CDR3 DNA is TGTGCCAGCAGTCCCCTCGCGACAGGGTCTGCAACTAATGAAAAACTGTTTTTT.

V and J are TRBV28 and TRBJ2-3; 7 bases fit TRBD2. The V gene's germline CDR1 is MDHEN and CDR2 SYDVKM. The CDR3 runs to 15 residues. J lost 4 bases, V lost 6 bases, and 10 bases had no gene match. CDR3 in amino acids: CASSHRVAGADTQYF. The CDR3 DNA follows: TGTGCCAGCAGCCATAGGGTTGCGGGAGCAGATACGCAGTATTTT.

CDR3 region: CASSEPGTSGVTYEQYF. CDR3 DNA sequence: TGTGCCAGCAGTGAACCCGGGACTAGCGGGGTTACGTACGAGCAGTACTTC. V usage is TRBV25-1 and J usage is TRBJ2-7; 13 bases map to TRBD2. This CDR3 has 17 residues. In germline, CDR1 is MGHDK, CDR2 SYGVNS. Trimming at V came to 2 bases and at J to 4 bases, leaving 8 bases not matched to a gene.

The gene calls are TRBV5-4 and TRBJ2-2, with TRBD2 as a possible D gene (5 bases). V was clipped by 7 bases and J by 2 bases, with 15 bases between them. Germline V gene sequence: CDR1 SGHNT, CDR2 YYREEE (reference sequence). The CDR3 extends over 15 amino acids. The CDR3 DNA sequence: TGTGCCAGCCATTCGGCTAGCACTAACACCGGGGAGCTGTTTTTT. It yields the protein CASHSASTNTGELFF. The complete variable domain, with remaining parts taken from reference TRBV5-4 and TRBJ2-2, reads ETGVTQSPTHLIKTRGQQVTLRCSSQSGHNTVSWYQQALGQGPQFIFQYYREEENGRGNFPPRFSGLQFPNYSSELNVNALELDDSALYLCASHSASTNTGELFFGEGSRLTVL.

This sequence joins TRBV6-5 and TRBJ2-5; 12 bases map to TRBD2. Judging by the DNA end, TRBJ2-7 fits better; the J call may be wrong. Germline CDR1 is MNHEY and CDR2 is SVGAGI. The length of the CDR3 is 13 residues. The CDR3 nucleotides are TGTGCCACCACTAGCGGGGGGTTGGACGAGCAGTACTTC. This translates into CATTSGGLDEQYF.

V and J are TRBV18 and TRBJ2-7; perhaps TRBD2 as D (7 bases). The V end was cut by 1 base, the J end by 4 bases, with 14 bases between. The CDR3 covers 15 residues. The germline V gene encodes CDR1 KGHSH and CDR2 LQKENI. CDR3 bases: TGTGCCAGCTCACCACGGGGGCGGGAGAGGTACGAGCAGTACTTC. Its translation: CASSPRGRERYEQYF.

CDR3 region: CASSPRTPNSNNEQFF. CDR3 nucleotide sequence: TGTGCCAGCAGTCCCCGGACTCCCAACTCGAACAATGAGCAGTTCTTC. The chain combines TRBV2 with TRBJ2-1; D is possibly TRBD2 (5 bases). Trimming took off 5 bases at V and 5 bases at J, with 19 bases between the two ends. This CDR3 has 16 amino acids. Germline-derived CDR1 and CDR2 are SNHLY and FYNNEI.